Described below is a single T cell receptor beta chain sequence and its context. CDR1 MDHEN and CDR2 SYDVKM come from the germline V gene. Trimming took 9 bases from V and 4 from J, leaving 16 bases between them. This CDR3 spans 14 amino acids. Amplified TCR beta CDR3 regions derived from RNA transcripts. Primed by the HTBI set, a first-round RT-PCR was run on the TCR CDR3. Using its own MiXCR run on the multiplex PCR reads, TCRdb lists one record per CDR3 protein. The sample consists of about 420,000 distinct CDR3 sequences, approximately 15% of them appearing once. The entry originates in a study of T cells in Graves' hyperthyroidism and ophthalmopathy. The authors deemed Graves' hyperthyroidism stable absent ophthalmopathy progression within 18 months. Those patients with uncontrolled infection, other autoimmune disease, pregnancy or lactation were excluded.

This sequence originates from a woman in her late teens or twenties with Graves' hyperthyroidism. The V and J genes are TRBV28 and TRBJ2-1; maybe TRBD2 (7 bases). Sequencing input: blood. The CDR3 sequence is CASRGEGGYNEQFF. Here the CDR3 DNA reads TGTGCCAGTCGAGGGGAGGGGGGGTACAATGAGCAGTTCTTC.